This TCR beta chain was retrieved from a study of shared clonotypes between healthy human individuals. For the study at large: Donors had three CD4 naive, three CD4 memory, two CD8 naive and one CD8 memory plate apiece. Study outcomes and limitations: When naive CD4 clonotypes were compared across a few donors, around 5% were shared. In contrast to clonotypes shared by all four donors, non-shared clonotypes had lower generation probabilities.

Of note for this clone: Its cognate antigen is unknown.

As processed by the authors: ImmunoSEQ sequences covered only the junction and lacked quality scores; filtering therefore differed. Some clones are missing from TCRdb's copy, which holds only in-frame ones; the method was immunoSEQ multiplex PCR. V and J calls and clone size are as listed in that table; D and trimming were resolved from the DNA. The table has 1.6 million or so clones, approximately 98.5% seen once. Between the trimmed V and J ends, which lost 3 bases and 0 bases, there was a span of 14 bases. This CDR3 contains 16 residues. The germline CDR1 and CDR2 sequences are SEHNR and FQNEAQ (reference sequence).

This chain connects TRBV7-9 to TRBJ1-1; D unclear. The receptor comes from a man aged 30 to 45 in good health. The sample was naive CD4+ T cells sorted from blood. Noted subset: CD45RA+ positively selected. CDR3 residues: CASSFGLAGLNTEAFF. In nucleotides, the CDR3 is TGTGCCAGCAGCTTTGGCCTAGCGGGGTTGAACACTGAAGCTTTCTTT.